This T cell receptor beta chain emerged from a study of identical twins. This clonotype was seen many times. Its antigen is unidentified. Study findings and constraints: Alpha sequences out of frame and shared by twins had excess low generation probability.

All donors were healthy, and all were Caucasian. V was trimmed by 6 bases and J by 7 bases, leaving 22 bases between them. CDR1 is MNHEY, CDR2 SMNVEV, per germline (reference sequence). This CDR3 spans 16 amino acids. From the 5' RACE reads, TCRdb called clonotypes with MiXCR, one entry per CDR3 protein. Here the sample spans 310,000 or so distinct CDR3 sequences, just under 9.5% being singletons. These records were also assigned to another study, of yellow fever vaccine responses in identical twins.

The receptor was isolated from a woman aged 18-30 years in good health. The sample consisted of CD8+ T cells sorted from blood. The chain uses TRBV27 and TRBJ2-1, with D perhaps matching TRBD1 or TRBD2 (6 bases each). The CDR3 sequence is CASSTGGGDVDNEQFF. The CDR3 nucleotides read TGTGCCAGCAGCACAGGAGGGGGAGATGTGGATAATGAGCAGTTCTTC.